The 13 T cell receptor beta chains below come from one sample, sequenced in a study of blood T cell repertoires in COVID-19 (dated by TCRdb to the early 2020s). The library was built by means of the immunoSEQ multiplex PCR assay. What TCRdb holds here is the immuneACCESS table cut down to in-frame rearrangements. Part of the clones is not present; checked against another copy, under half of the missing clones reflect an unresolved V gene, and the others are unexplained. Present in this sample are under 250,000 clones, 82% of which were seen just once. The ten top clones hold 3.6% of the sample. The sequenced sample consisted of peripheral blood. These receptors originate from a woman aged 80 or older with acute or convalescent COVID-19.

This clone has just one count. The gene calls are TRBV5-6 and TRBJ2-1; 11 bases are a match to TRBD1. Germline values: CDR1 SGHDT, CDR2 YYEEEE. With V trimmed by 2 bases and J by 8 bases, 18 bases remained unmatched. The CDR3 consists of 19 residues. The DNA of the CDR3 is TGTGCCAGCAGCTTAAAATTTTCCGGGACAGGGGGTGTGGGAGATGAGCAGTTCTTC. Translating it yields CASSLKFSGTGGVGDEQFF.

With respect to this clone: Distinct nucleotide sequences in the sample also encode this CDR3. The chain joins TRBV7-2 to TRBJ2-6, with D hard to call. There are 13 residues in the CDR3. Germline V gene sequence: CDR1 SGHTA, CDR2 FQGNSA. V was pared by 3 bases and J by 3 bases, with 3 bases between. The chain's CDR3 is CASSFYGANVLTF. In DNA, the CDR3 is TGTGCCAGCAGCTTTTATGGGGCCAACGTCCTGACTTTC.

The chain joins TRBV9 to TRBJ1-1, with a possible D match to TRBD1 (6 bases). CDR1 and CDR2 from the germline V gene are SGDLS and YYNGEE. The CDR3 is 16 amino acids. The V end was cut by 1 base, the J end by 1 base, with 14 bases between. CDR3 in amino acids: CASSVSSGHANTEAFF. DNA of the CDR3: TGTGCCAGCAGCGTATCGTCGGGACACGCGAACACTGAAGCTTTCTTT.

This sequence joins TRBV4-3 and TRBJ1-2; a possible D gene is TRBD1 (5 bases). The V and J ends lost 0 bases and 4 bases respectively, with 12 bases between them. Germline V CDR1 and CDR2: LGHNA, YSLEER. The CDR3 is 15 amino acids. DNA of the CDR3: TGCGCCAGCAGCCAAGAAACAGGCCTTTTCTATGGCTACACCTTC. It specifies CASSQETGLFYGYTF.

Here the CDR3 DNA reads TGCGCCAGCAGCTCCGAGCCAGGAAGGCCTAACTATGGCTACACCTTC. Protein sequence: CASSSEPGRPNYGYTF. J is TRBJ1-2 and V is TRBV5-1; D is ambiguous. Germline V gene data show CDR1 as SGHRS and CDR2 as YFSETQ. The CDR3 spans 16 residues. The germline V and J ends were trimmed by 3 bases and 0 bases, with 15 bases remaining between them.

V gene TRBV28 combines with J gene TRBJ2-7; TRBD1 matches 12 bases. The trim removed 11 bases at V and 2 bases at J, leaving 7 bases unmatched. CDR3 length: 14 residues. Germline lookup yields CDR1 MDHEN and CDR2 SYDVKM. In nucleotides, the CDR3 is TGTGCCCATTGCGGGACAGGGGGCCCCTACGAGCAGTACTTC. As protein: CAHCGTGGPYEQYF.

This clone came up once. The chain carries TRBV6-5 and TRBJ2-2, with D unclear. Germline V lookup: CDR1 MNHEY, CDR2 SVGAGI. Trimming stripped 0 bases from V and 1 base from J, with 9 bases between. The CDR3 extends over 16 amino acids. The chain's CDR3 is CASSYSRFGNTGELFF. The CDR3 DNA reads as TGTGCCAGCAGTTACTCCAGGTTCGGGAACACCGGGGAGCTGTTTTTT.

This chain connects TRBV27 to TRBJ2-1, with a tentative D call TRBD1 (6 bases). Trimming left V 5 bases short and J 8 bases short, with 19 bases between. The length of the CDR3 is 15 residues. Germline CDR1 reads MNHEY; CDR2 reads SMNVEV (reference sequence). This chain's CDR3 is CASSPWDNRGDEQFF. The DNA for the CDR3 is TGTGCCAGCAGTCCCTGGGACAACCGGGGCGATGAGCAGTTCTTC.

CDR3 region: CASSPRNTEAFF. In DNA form, the CDR3 reads TGTGCCAGTAGTCCGAGGAACACTGAAGCTTTCTTT. The chain recombines TRBV19 with TRBJ1-1; D gene ambiguous. Between the trimmed V and J ends, which lost 5 bases and 1 base, there was a span of 5 bases. The CDR3 loop spans 12 amino acids. The germline V gene has CDR1 LNHDA and CDR2 SQIVND (reference sequence).

The chain couples TRBV5-4 to TRBJ2-1; 7 bases map to TRBD1. There are 16 residues in the CDR3. Unmatched junction bases numbered 6, after V lost 0 bases and J lost 3 bases. The germline CDR1 and CDR2 sequences are SGHNT and YYREEE (reference sequence). The CDR3, as DNA: TGTGCCAGCAGCTTGGTCAAGGGGGCGGACTACAATGAGCAGTTCTTC. Protein: CASSLVKGADYNEQFF.

This clone was seen a handful of times. The chain couples TRBV24-1 to TRBJ1-1, with 8 bases that match TRBD1. Germline V lookup: CDR1 KGHDR, CDR2 SFDVKD. The CDR3 runs 16 residues. V gave up 8 bases and J gave up 2 bases; unmatched junction bases: 12. The CDR3, as DNA: TGTGCCACCACCCTAAACCGGGACAGGACAAACACTGAAGCTTTCTTT. This translates into CATTLNRDRTNTEAFF.

V usage is TRBV6-5 and J usage is TRBJ2-5; D perhaps matches TRBD2 (6 bases). Trimming cost V 2 bases and J 1 base, with 8 bases left between them. There are 14 residues in the CDR3. The germline V gene encodes CDR1 MNHEY and CDR2 SVGAGI. The CDR3, as DNA: TGTGCCAGCAGTTACAGCGGGTTCCAAGAGACCCAGTACTTC. Its protein is CASSYSGFQETQYF.

This clone was seen a few times. V is TRBV19 and J is TRBJ2-2; D is unclear. Germline V lookup: CDR1 LNHDA, CDR2 SQIVND (reference sequence). Trimming left V 2 bases short and J 6 bases short, with 10 bases between. There are 14 residues in the CDR3. This CDR3 reads CASSIKPLAGELFF. CDR3 bases: TGTGCCAGTAGTATAAAGCCATTGGCCGGGGAGCTGTTTTTT.